This entry lists 24 T cell receptor beta chains sequenced from one sample in a study of blood T cells in healthy people across ages. Combining a sample-barcoded 5' primer with a J-beta primer mix, a second PCR ran for roughly 7 to 11 cycles. TCRdb used MiXCR to reprocess the 5' RACE reads, holding one entry per CDR3 protein. The table lists 500,000 to 700,000 distinct CDR3 sequences, about 30% of them singletons. The sample was blood. The receptor set was obtained from a woman over 75 in good health.

Many counts were recorded for this clonotype. This rearrangement joins TRBV2 to TRBJ2-7, with D possibly matching TRBD2 (5 bases). The CDR3 is made up of 13 amino acids. V lost 3 bases and J lost 2, with 8 bases in between. CDR1 and CDR2 (germline): SNHLY, FYNNEI. In DNA, the CDR3 is TGTGCCAGCAGTGATGCGGGCACCTACGAGCAGTACTTC. This encodes CASSDAGTYEQYF.

The chain joins TRBV7-9 to TRBJ1-4; tentative D call: TRBD1 (5 bases). The CDR3 is 14 amino acids. Germline CDR1 is SEHNR and CDR2 is FQNEAQ (reference sequence). Deletions cut 4 bases from V and 8 bases from J, with 14 bases between. The CDR3 loop is CASSSKDRGEKLFF. The CDR3, as DNA: TGTGCCAGCAGCTCAAAGGACCGGGGGGAAAAACTGTTTTTT. Looking up the rest from reference TRBV7-9 and TRBJ1-4 gives the full variable domain: DTGVSQNPRHKITKRGQNVTFRCDPISEHNRLYWYRQTLGQGPEFLTYFQNEAQLEKSRLLSDRFSAERPKGSFSTLEIQRTEQGDSAMYLCASSSKDRGEKLFFGSGTQLSVL.

The sample holds many counts of this clonotype. Since a much larger clone is just one base distant, this may be a read error. The chain carries TRBV29-1 and TRBJ2-7; TRBD2 matches 8 bases. With V trimmed by 1 base and J by 7 bases, 15 bases remained unmatched. The CDR3 loop spans 16 amino acids. Germline lookup yields CDR1 SQVTM and CDR2 ANQGSEA. In nucleotides, the CDR3 is TGCAGCGTTGAAGTTGCCCGGGGGGGCGGCTACAATGAGCAGTACTTC. It specifies CSVEVARGGGYNEQYF.

This clonotype has a count of ten or more. The chain recombines TRBV5-1 with TRBJ2-3; the match to TRBD2 covers 10 bases. The CDR3 loop spans 17 amino acids. Germline-derived CDR1 and CDR2 are SGHRS and YFSETQ. The J segment lost 0 bases and the V segment lost 0 bases, leaving 4 bases of the junction unmatched. DNA of the CDR3: TGCGCCAGCAGCTTGGGACTAGCGGGTTCGAGCACAGATACGCAGTATTTT. Amino acid sequence: CASSLGLAGSSTDTQYF. Supplemented by reference TRBV5-1 and TRBJ2-3, the full variable domain reads KAGVTQTPRYLIKTRGQQVTLSCSPISGHRSVSWYQQTPGQGLQFLFEYFSETQRNKGNFPGRFSGRQFSNSRSEMNVSTLELGDSALYLCASSLGLAGSSTDTQYFGPGTRLTVL.

The chain recombines TRBV12-3 or TRBV12-4 with TRBJ2-3, with D tentatively TRBD1 (6 bases). V lost 8 bases and J 11 bases, leaving 11 bases between the germline ends. The CDR3 consists of 10 residues. The CDR3 coding sequence is TGTGCCAGCCCTCGGACAGAGCAGTATTTT. Its protein is CASPRTEQYF.

There are many counts of this clonotype. V and J are TRBV30 and TRBJ2-5; 10 nucleotides line up with TRBD2. The CDR3 consists of 15 residues. The ends lost 8 bases at V and 6 bases at J; junction bases unmatched: 15. CDR1 and CDR2 from the germline V gene are GTSNPN and SVGIG (reference sequence). DNA for the CDR3: TGTGCCAAGGCAGCGGGGGGGCCTTCCTCTAAGACCCAGTACTTC. Its translation is CAKAAGGPSSKTQYF.

This clonotype appeared many times. The V call is TRBV6-6, the J call TRBJ2-7; perhaps TRBD1 as D (6 bases). V was pared by 0 bases and J by 0 bases, with 9 bases between. The CDR3 is 15 amino acids. Germline CDR1 and CDR2: MNHNY and SVGAGI (reference sequence). The CDR3 region is CASSYSGTSSYEQYF. The DNA for the CDR3 is TGTGCCAGCAGTTACTCGGGGACAAGCTCCTACGAGCAGTACTTC.

This chain links TRBV20-1 with TRBJ2-1; D call uncertain. The CDR3 totals 11 residues. Looked up from germline, CDR1 is DFQATT and CDR2 is SNEGSKA (reference sequence). V lost 3 bases to trimming and J lost 9 bases, with 9 bases between them. The CDR3 bases are TGCAGTGCTAGTGACTCCCGTGAGCAGTTCTTC. It specifies CSASDSREQFF.

The chain joins TRBV20-1 to TRBJ1-1; tentatively, D is TRBD1 (5 bases). V was clipped by 0 bases and J by 8 bases, with 16 bases between them. Germline V lookup: CDR1 DFQATT, CDR2 SNEGSKA (reference sequence). The CDR3 runs 14 residues. The CDR3 spells CSARDRGWESEAFF. CDR3 nucleotides: TGCAGTGCTAGAGATCGGGGCTGGGAGTCCGAAGCTTTCTTT.

The rearrangement uses TRBV5-1 and TRBJ2-7, with D possibly matching TRBD1 (6 bases). This CDR3 spans 14 amino acids. Trimming took 3 bases from V and 0 from J, leaving 10 bases between them. Germline V gene lookup returns CDR1 SGHRS and CDR2 YFSETQ. The CDR3 region is CASSSGTYSYEQYF. The CDR3 coding sequence is TGCGCCAGCAGCTCTGGGACATACTCCTACGAGCAGTACTTC.

Details on this clonotype: A much larger clone lies one base from this, so it may be a read error. The genes are TRBV9 and TRBJ2-5; TRBD2 matches 12 bases. There are 15 residues in the CDR3. Unmatched junction bases numbered 12, after V lost 4 bases and J lost 11 bases. Germline V gene lookup returns CDR1 SGDLS and CDR2 YYNGEE. This CDR3 is CASSFLGLAGGEQYF. For the CDR3, the DNA is TGTGCCAGCAGCTTCCTGGGGCTAGCGGGGGGGGAGCAGTACTTC.

This clonotype showed up many times. V and J are TRBV20-1 and TRBJ2-1; D remains ambiguous. This CDR3 is 15 amino acids long. Germline CDR1 and CDR2: DFQATT and SNEGSKA (reference sequence). Trimming removed 0 bases at V and 5 bases at J, with 14 bases between. CDR3 in DNA: TGCAGTGCTAGAGAGACAAATCGAATGAACAATGAGCAGTTCTTC. This encodes CSARETNRMNNEQFF.

This clonotype turned up a few times. Relative to the germline gene, one junction end is altered; a read error may explain this. J is TRBJ2-5 and V is TRBV3-1, with a possible D match to TRBD2 (5 bases). The CDR3 sequence is 16 residues long. Germline V gene lookup returns CDR1 LGHDT and CDR2 YNNKEL (reference sequence). In nucleotides, the CDR3 is TGTGCCAGCAGCCAAGGAGCAGGAGGCGGGCGAGAGCCCCAGTACTTC. Amino acids: CASSQGAGGGREPQYF.

Of note for this clonotype: A read error is possible here, since a much larger clone lies one base away. In DNA, the CDR3 is TGTGCCAGCAGTCGGGGGTGGACTAGCGGGGGCAAAGAGACCCTGTACTTC. It encodes CASSRGWTSGGKETLYF. V usage is TRBV6-1 and J usage is TRBJ2-5; 13 bases align to TRBD2. The CDR3 sequence is 17 residues long. CDR1 and CDR2 from the germline V gene are MNHNS and SASEGT.

The chain is built from TRBV20-1 and TRBJ2-4, with D possibly being TRBD2 (6 bases). The J call may be mistaken, given a closer DNA end match to TRBJ2-5. The CDR3 consists of 16 residues. Looked up from germline, CDR1 is DFQATT and CDR2 is SNEGSKA (reference sequence). The CDR3 coding sequence is TGCAGTGCTAGAGAATGGCGGGCAGGGAGGACGGAGACCCAGTACTTC. Encoded protein: CSAREWRAGRTETQYF.

This clonotype was detected only a few times. The rearrangement uses TRBV20-1 and TRBJ2-5; TRBD2 might be the D (6 bases). V was cut by 6 bases and J by 4 bases, with 18 bases left in between. CDR1 is DFQATT, CDR2 SNEGSKA, per germline (reference sequence). The CDR3 is 14 residues long. The CDR3 reads CSATELGTRETQYF. CDR3 bases: TGCAGTGCCACCGAACTAGGGACTCGAGAGACCCAGTACTTC.

This clonotype was seen many times. The chain uses TRBV27 and TRBJ1-1; D is unresolved. V was clipped by 3 bases and J by 1 base, with 30 bases between them. CDR3 size: 21 residues. In germline, CDR1 is MNHEY, CDR2 SMNVEV (reference sequence). The CDR3 protein is CASSFTPPRGLTAYKNTEAFF. CDR3 DNA sequence: TGTGCCAGCAGTTTTACCCCCCCCCGAGGGCTAACCGCATATAAGAACACTGAAGCTTTCTTT.

The V and J genes are TRBV5-1 and TRBJ2-7, with D unresolved. Germline V gene lookup returns CDR1 SGHRS and CDR2 YFSETQ. Trimming took off 3 bases at V and 2 bases at J, with 12 bases between the two ends. The CDR3 spans 14 residues. The CDR3 is CASSWGIGPYEQYF. The CDR3 DNA follows: TGCGCCAGCAGCTGGGGAATCGGCCCCTACGAGCAGTACTTC.

This clonotype occurred a few times. A read error may explain this, as a much larger clone is one base away. The rearrangement joins TRBV7-9 to TRBJ2-5, with 13 nucleotides matching TRBD2. The V gene's germline CDR1 is SEHNR and CDR2 FQNEAQ (reference sequence). The CDR3 totals 17 residues. V shed 0 bases, J shed 11 bases, and the junction held 12 bases outside the gene matches. The CDR3 DNA sequence: TGTGCCAGCAGCTTAGCGACTAGCGGGGGGCCTTACAATGAGCAGTACTTC. Translating it yields CASSLATSGGPYNEQYF.

This clonotype was detected ten times or more. J is TRBJ1-2 and V is TRBV29-1, with a tentative D call TRBD1 (5 bases). V was shortened by 6 bases and J by 0 bases, with 8 bases between the two germline ends. Germline assignment: CDR1 SQVTM and CDR2 ANQGSEA. The CDR3 extends over 12 amino acids. The CDR3 loop reads CSVDTSNYGYTF. The CDR3 DNA is TGCAGCGTGGACACATCTAACTATGGCTACACCTTC.

The chain joins TRBV7-6 to TRBJ1-3; D unclear. CDR1 SGHVS and CDR2 FNYEAQ come from the germline V gene. V was cut by 1 base and J by 2 bases, with 12 bases left in between. The length of the CDR3 is 16 residues. The CDR3 loop reads CASSLGGRWTGNTIYF. Here the CDR3 DNA reads TGTGCCAGCAGCTTAGGCGGGCGGTGGACTGGAAACACCATATATTTT.

The chain has TRBV6-1 and TRBJ1-1; no definite D call. The CDR3 is 13 residues long. V lost 6 bases and J lost 0, with 8 bases in between. Germline V gene sequence: CDR1 MNHNS, CDR2 SASEGT. CDR3 region: CASRLSLNTEAFF. DNA of the CDR3: TGTGCCAGCAGATTATCCTTGAACACTGAAGCTTTCTTT.

This clonotype was recorded a few times. This chain links TRBV10-3 with TRBJ2-7; 10 bases are a match to TRBD1. The CDR3 contains 14 residues. Germline V gene lookup returns CDR1 ENHRY and CDR2 SYGVKD. Trimming removed 3 bases from V and 6 bases from J; junction bases left unmatched: 5. CDR3 DNA sequence: TGTGCCATCAGTGACGGACAGGGGGTGTGCGAGCAGTACTTC. Translation gives CAISDGQGVCEQYF.

This clonotype has a count of ten or more. The rearrangement uses TRBV12-3 or TRBV12-4 and TRBJ2-3; 9 bases are shared with TRBD1. This CDR3 comprises 14 residues. Trimming at V came to 3 bases and at J to 5 bases, leaving 3 bases not matched to a gene. CDR3: CASSFLDRGDTQYF. As DNA, the CDR3 is TGTGCCAGCAGTTTTCTGGACAGGGGAGATACGCAGTATTTT.